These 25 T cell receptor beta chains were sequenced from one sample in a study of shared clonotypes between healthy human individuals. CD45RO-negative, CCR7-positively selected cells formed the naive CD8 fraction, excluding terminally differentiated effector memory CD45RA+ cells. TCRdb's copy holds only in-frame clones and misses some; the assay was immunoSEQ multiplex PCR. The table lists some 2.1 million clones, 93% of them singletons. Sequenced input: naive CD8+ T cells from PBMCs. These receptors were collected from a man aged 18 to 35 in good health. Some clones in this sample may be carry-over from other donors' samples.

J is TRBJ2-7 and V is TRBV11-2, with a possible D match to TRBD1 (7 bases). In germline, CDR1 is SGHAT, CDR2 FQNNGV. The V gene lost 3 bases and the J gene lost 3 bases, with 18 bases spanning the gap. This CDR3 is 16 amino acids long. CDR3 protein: CASSLDPGDSDYEQYF. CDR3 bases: TGTGCCAGCAGCTTGGACCCGGGGGACAGCGACTACGAGCAGTACTTC.

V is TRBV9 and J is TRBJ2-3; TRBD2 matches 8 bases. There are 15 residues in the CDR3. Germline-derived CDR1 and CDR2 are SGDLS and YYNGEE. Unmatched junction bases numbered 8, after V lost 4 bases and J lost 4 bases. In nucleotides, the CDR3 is TGTGCCAGCAGCTTAAACGGGAGGGGTTCAGATACGCAGTATTTT. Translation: CASSLNGRGSDTQYF. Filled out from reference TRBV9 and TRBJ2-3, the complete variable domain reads DSGVTQTPKHLITATGQRVTLRCSPRSGDLSVYWYQQSLDQGLQFLIQYYNGEERAKGNILERFSAQQFPDLHSELNLSSLELGDSALYFCASSLNGRGSDTQYFGPGTRLTVL.

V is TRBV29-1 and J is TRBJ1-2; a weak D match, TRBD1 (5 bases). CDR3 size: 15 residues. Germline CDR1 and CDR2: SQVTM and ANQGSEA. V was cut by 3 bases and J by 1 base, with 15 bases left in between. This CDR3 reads CSVEGPFTFNYGYTF. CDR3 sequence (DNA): TGCAGCGTTGAGGGACCTTTTACTTTTAACTATGGCTACACCTTC.

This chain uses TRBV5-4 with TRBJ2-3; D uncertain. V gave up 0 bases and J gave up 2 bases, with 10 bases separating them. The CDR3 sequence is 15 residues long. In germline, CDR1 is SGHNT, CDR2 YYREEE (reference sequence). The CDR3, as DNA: TGTGCCAGCAGCTTGGAGTCGCCACTCACAGATACGCAGTATTTT. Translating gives CASSLESPLTDTQYF. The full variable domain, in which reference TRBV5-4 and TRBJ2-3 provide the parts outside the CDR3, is ETGVTQSPTHLIKTRGQQVTLRCSSQSGHNTVSWYQQALGQGPQFIFQYYREEENGRGNFPPRFSGLQFPNYSSELNVNALELDDSALYLCASSLESPLTDTQYFGPGTRLTVL.

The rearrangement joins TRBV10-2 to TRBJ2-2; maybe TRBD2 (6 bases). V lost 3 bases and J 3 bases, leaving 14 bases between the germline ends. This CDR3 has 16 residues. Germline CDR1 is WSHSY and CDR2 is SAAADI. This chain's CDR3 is CASSDPRERYTGELFF. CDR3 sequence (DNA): TGCGCCAGCAGTGATCCCCGGGAGAGGTACACCGGGGAGCTGTTTTTT.

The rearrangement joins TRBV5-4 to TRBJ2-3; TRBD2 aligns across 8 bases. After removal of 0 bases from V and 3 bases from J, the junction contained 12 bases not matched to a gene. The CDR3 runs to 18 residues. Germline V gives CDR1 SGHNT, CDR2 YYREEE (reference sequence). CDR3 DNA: TGTGCCAGCAGCTTGGCCCTCCTGCGAGCGGGAGTGACAGATACGCAGTATTTT. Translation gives CASSLALLRAGVTDTQYF.

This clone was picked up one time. In DNA, the CDR3 is TGTGCCAGCAGTGAAGAGGGGACAGCGCACTATGGCTACACCTTC. Residues: CASSEEGTAHYGYTF. V usage is TRBV2 and J usage is TRBJ1-2; 7 bases fit TRBD1. Germline-derived CDR1 and CDR2 are SNHLY and FYNNEI. V lost 1 base, J lost 3 bases, and 5 bases stayed unmatched. The CDR3 runs 15 residues.

CDR3 coding DNA: TGCGCCAGCAGCCAGTCGACTAGCGGGAGAGGTGAGCAGTACTTC. Translation: CASSQSTSGRGEQYF. The V call is TRBV4-3, the J call TRBJ2-7; 12 bases are a match to TRBD2. Unmatched junction bases numbered 7, after V lost 3 bases and J lost 7 bases. Germline V gene data show CDR1 as LGHNA and CDR2 as YSLEER. The CDR3 has 15 amino acids.

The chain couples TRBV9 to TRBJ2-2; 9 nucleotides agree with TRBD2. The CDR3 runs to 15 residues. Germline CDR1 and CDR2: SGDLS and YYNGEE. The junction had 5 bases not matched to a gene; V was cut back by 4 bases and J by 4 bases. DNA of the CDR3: TGTGCCAGCAGCACCGGGACTAGCCGCACCGGGGAGCTGTTTTTT. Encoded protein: CASSTGTSRTGELFF.

CDR3 residues: CASSAGTGGAYEQYF. CDR3 DNA: TGTGCCAGCAGCGCCGGGACAGGGGGCGCGTACGAGCAGTACTTC. The rearrangement uses TRBV2 and TRBJ2-7; 12 bases map to TRBD1. V was pared by 6 bases and J by 4 bases, with 7 bases of the junction left unmatched. The CDR3 has 15 amino acids. CDR1 and CDR2 from the germline V gene are SNHLY and FYNNEI. The whole variable domain, filled in from reference TRBV2 and TRBJ2-7, reads EPEVTQTPSHQVTQMGQEVILRCVPISNHLYFYWYRQILGQKVEFLVSFYNNEISEKSEIFDDQFSVERPDGSNFTLKIRSTKLEDSAMYFCASSAGTGGAYEQYFGPGTRLTVT.

CDR3 in amino acids: CASSIEGRSGTRRLFF. CDR3 sequence (DNA): TGTGCCAGTAGTATAGAAGGGCGAAGCGGGACTAGGAGGCTGTTTTTT. The V and J genes are TRBV19 and TRBJ1-4, with D possibly being TRBD1 (5 bases). The CDR3 is 16 amino acids. CDR1 and CDR2 from the germline V gene are LNHDA and SQIVND (reference sequence). V was cut by 0 bases and J by 14 bases, with 22 bases left in between. The variable domain in full, completed from reference TRBV19 and TRBJ1-4, reads DGGITQSPKYLFRKEGQNVTLSCEQNLNHDAMYWYRQDPGQGLRLIYYSQIVNDFQKGDIAEGYSVSREKKESFPLTVTSAQKNPTAFYLCASSIEGRSGTRRLFFGSGTQLSVL.

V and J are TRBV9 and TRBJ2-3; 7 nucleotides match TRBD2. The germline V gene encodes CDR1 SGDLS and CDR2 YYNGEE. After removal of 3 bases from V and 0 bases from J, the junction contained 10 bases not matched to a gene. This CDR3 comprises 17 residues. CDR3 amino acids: CASSGPLAASSTDTQYF. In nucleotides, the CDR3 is TGTGCCAGCAGCGGCCCGCTAGCGGCAAGCAGCACAGATACGCAGTATTTT.

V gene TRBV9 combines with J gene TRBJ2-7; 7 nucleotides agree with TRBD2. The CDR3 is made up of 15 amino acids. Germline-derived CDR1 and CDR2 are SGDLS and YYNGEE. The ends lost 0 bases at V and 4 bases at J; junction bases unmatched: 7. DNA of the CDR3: TGTGCCAGCAGCGTAGGAGCCCTAGCGGCGTACGAGCAGTACTTC. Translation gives CASSVGALAAYEQYF.

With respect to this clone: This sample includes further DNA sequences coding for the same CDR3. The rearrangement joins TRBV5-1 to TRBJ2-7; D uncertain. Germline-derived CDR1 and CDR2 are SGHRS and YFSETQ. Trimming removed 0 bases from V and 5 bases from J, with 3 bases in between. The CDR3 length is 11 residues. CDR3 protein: CASSLAHEQYF. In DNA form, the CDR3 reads TGCGCCAGCAGCTTGGCCCACGAGCAGTACTTC.

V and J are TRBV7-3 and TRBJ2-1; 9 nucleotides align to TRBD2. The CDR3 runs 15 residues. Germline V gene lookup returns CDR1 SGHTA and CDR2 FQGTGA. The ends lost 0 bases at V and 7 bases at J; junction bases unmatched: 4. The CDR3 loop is CASSLTSGSWNEQFF. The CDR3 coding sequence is TGTGCCAGCAGCTTAACTAGCGGGAGTTGGAATGAGCAGTTCTTC.

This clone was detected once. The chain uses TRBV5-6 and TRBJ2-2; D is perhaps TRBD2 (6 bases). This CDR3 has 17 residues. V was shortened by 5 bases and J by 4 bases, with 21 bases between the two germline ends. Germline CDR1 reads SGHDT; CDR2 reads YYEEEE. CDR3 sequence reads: CASSWLALQGGTGELFF. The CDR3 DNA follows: TGTGCCAGCAGTTGGCTAGCGCTCCAGGGAGGCACCGGGGAGCTGTTTTTT.

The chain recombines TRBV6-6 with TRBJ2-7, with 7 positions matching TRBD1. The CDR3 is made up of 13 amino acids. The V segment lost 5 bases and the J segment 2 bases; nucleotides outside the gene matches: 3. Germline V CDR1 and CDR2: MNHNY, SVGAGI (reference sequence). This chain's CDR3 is CASSPTGTYEQYF. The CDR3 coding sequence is TGTGCCAGCAGTCCGACAGGGACCTACGAGCAGTACTTC.

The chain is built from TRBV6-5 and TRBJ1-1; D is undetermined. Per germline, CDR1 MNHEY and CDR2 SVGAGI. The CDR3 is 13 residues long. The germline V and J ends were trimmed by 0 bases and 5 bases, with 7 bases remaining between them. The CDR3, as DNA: TGTGCCAGCAGTTACTCGGTGTGGACTGAAGCTTTCTTT. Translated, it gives CASSYSVWTEAFF.

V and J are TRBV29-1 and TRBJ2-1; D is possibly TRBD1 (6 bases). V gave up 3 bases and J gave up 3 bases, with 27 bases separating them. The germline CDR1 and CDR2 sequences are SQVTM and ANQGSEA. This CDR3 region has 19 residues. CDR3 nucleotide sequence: TGCAGCGTTGAGAGACAGTCGTTGGTGGATACAGGGCGCTACAATGAGCAGTTCTTC. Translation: CSVERQSLVDTGRYNEQFF.

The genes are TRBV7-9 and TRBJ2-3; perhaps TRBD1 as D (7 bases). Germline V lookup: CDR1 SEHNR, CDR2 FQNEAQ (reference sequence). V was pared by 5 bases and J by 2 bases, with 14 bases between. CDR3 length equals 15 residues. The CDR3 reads CASSTQGTLTDTQYF. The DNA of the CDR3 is TGTGCCAGCAGCACACAGGGGACTCTCACAGATACGCAGTATTTT.

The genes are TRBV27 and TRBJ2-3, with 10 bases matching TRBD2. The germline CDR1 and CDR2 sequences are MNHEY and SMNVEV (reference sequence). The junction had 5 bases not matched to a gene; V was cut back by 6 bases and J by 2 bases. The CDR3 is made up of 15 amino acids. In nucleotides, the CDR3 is TGTGCCAGCAGAACTAGCGGGACATACACAGATACGCAGTATTTT. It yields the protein CASRTSGTYTDTQYF.

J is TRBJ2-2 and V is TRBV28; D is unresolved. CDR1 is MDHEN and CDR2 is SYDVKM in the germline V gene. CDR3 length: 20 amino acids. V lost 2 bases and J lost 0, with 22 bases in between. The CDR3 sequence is CASSLRQTRKTYANTGELFF. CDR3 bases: TGTGCCAGCAGTTTACGGCAGACCCGAAAAACCTACGCGAACACCGGGGAGCTGTTTTTT.

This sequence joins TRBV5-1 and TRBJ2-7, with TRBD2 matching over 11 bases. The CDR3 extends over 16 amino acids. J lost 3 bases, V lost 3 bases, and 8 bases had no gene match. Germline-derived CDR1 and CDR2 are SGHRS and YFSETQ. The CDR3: CASSSTGTSGFYEQYF. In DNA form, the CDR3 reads TGCGCCAGCAGCTCTACAGGGACTAGCGGCTTCTACGAGCAGTACTTC.

The CDR3 spells CASSSRTGIYNEQQFF. The CDR3 DNA reads as TGTGCCAGCAGCAGCCGGACAGGTATATACAATGAGCAGCAGTTCTTC. The chain combines TRBV27 with TRBJ2-1; 7 bases line up with TRBD1. The CDR3 runs 16 residues. CDR1 is MNHEY, CDR2 SMNVEV, per germline (reference sequence). V gave up 6 bases and J gave up 11 bases; unmatched junction bases: 19.

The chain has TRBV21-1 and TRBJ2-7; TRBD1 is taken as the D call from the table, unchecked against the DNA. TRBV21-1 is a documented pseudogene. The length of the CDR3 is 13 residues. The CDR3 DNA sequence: TGTGCCAGCGTCAACGAAGACACCTACGAGCAGTACTTC. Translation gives CASVNEDTYEQYF.